This TCR beta chain was captured in a study of Ad26.COV2.S vaccination and SARS-CoV-2 variants. Of note for this clone: Its target is not known.

The data were produced by immunoSEQ multiplex PCR, yet TCRdb's version contains in-frame clones alone and is incomplete. The sample shows roughly 92,000 clones, about four fifths of them seen only once. Notes on the study in general: From the TCR breadth and depth analyses, total T cell responses may have been underestimated. Those who received the vaccine showed greater spike-specific TCR breadth than those given placebo.

CDR3 length: 13 amino acids. V lost 4 bases, J lost 7 bases, and 2 bases stayed unmatched. The V gene's germline CDR1 is SGDLS and CDR2 YYNGEE. The sequence was collected from a human donor who had recovered from COVID-19. J is TRBJ1-6 and V is TRBV9; 7 bases are a match to TRBD1. Specimen: peripheral blood, collected after recovery from COVID-19. In DNA form, the CDR3 reads TGTGCCAGCAGCCCAGGGGGGAATTCACCCCTCCACTTT. It translates to CASSPGGNSPLHF.